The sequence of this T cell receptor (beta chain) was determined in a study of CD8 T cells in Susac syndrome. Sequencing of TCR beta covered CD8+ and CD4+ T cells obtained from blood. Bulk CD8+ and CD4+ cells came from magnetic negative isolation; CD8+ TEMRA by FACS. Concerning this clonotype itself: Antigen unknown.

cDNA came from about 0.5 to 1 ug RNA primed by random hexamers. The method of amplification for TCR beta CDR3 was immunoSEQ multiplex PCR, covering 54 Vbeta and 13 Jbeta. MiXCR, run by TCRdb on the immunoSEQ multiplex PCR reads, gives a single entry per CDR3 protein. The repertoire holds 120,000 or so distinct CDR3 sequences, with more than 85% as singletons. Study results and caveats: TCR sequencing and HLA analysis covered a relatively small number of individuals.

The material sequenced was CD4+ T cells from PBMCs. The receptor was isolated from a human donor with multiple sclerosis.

The CDR3 nucleotides read TGTGCCAGCAGCCGCCTCTCCTACAATGAGCAGTTCTTC. This encodes CASSRLSYNEQFF. The V and J genes are TRBV6-2 or TRBV6-3 and TRBJ2-1; D is unresolved. This CDR3 is built from 13 residues. The V end lost 6 bases, the J end lost 0 bases, and 6 bases lay between the germline ends. Germline V CDR1 and CDR2: MNHEY, SVGEGT.